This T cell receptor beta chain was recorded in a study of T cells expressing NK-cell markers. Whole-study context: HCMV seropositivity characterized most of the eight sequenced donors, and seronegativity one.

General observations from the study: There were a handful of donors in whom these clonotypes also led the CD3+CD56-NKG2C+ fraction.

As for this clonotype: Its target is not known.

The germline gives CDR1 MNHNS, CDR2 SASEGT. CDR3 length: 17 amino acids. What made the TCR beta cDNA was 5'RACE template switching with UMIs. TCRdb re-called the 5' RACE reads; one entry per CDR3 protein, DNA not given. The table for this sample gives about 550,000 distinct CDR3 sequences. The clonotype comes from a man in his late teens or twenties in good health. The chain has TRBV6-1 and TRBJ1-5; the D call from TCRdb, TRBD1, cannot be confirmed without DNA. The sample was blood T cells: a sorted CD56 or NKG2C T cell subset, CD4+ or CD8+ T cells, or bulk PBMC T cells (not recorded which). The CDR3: CASSWGQGAASNQPQHF.